This is a list of T cell receptor beta chains from one sample in a study of cytomegalovirus exposure and HLA in healthy donors. TCRdb's table, derived via immunoSEQ multiplex PCR, lists solely in-frame clones and lacks some. The profile shows 250,000 or so clones, about 86% of them singletons. Sequenced sample: PBMCs. The receptors come from a man aged 18 to 30 in good health and CMV-seronegative. Both conserved end residues are part of each CDR3. D genes are given only for firm matches. Size is omitted from some rows. Given values are once, few, many or a class for expanded clones.

J gene: TRBJ2-7
V gene: TRBV30
D gene: TRBD1
CDR3 length: 14
clone size: NA
CDR3 protein: CAGRDRGAPYEQYF
CDR3 DNA: TGTGCCGGAAGGGACAGGGGAGCCCCCTACGAGCAGTACTTC

J gene: TRBJ2-3
V gene: TRBV6-6
D gene: NA
CDR3 length: 16
clone size: NA
CDR3 protein: CASRITGQIDTDTQYF
CDR3 DNA: TGTGCCAGCAGAATTACAGGACAGATCGACACAGATACGCAGTATTTT

J gene: TRBJ2-7
V gene: TRBV7-9
D gene: TRBD1
CDR3 length: 14
clone size: NA
CDR3 protein: CASSLAGQAYEQYF
CDR3 DNA: TGTGCCAGCAGCTTAGCGGGACAGGCCTACGAGCAGTACTTC

J gene: TRBJ2-2
V gene: TRBV5-6
D gene: TRBD1
CDR3 length: 15
clone size: NA
CDR3 protein: CASSWDRRNTGELFF
CDR3 DNA: TGTGCCAGCAGTTGGGACAGGAGGAACACCGGGGAGCTGTTTTTT

J gene: TRBJ2-7
V gene: TRBV5-1
D gene: TRBD1
CDR3 length: 14
clone size: NA
CDR3 protein: CASSLGQGKYEQYF
CDR3 DNA: TGCGCCAGCAGCCTTGGACAGGGGAAGTACGAGCAGTACTTC

J gene: TRBJ2-1
V gene: TRBV6-5
D gene: NA
CDR3 length: 13
clone size: NA
CDR3 protein: CASSLILEAEQFF
CDR3 DNA: TGTGCCAGCAGTCTAATCCTAGAGGCTGAGCAGTTCTTC

J gene: TRBJ2-7
V gene: TRBV7-8
D gene: TRBD1
CDR3 length: 13
clone size: NA
CDR3 protein: CASSASGGREQYF
CDR3 DNA: TGTGCCAGCAGCGCCTCAGGGGGTAGAGAGCAGTACTTC

J gene: TRBJ2-1
V gene: TRBV6-1
D gene: TRBD2
CDR3 length: 14
clone size: once
CDR3 protein: CASSAGRAYNEQFF
CDR3 DNA: TGTGCCAGCAGTGCGGGGAGGGCGTACAATGAGCAGTTCTTC

J gene: TRBJ1-2
V gene: TRBV19
D gene: NA
CDR3 length: 11
clone size: NA
CDR3 protein: CATDYGAGYTF
CDR3 DNA: TGTGCCACCGACTACGGTGCCGGCTACACCTTC

J gene: TRBJ2-1
V gene: TRBV2
D gene: TRBD1
CDR3 length: 13
clone size: once
CDR3 protein: CASGGQGMSEQFF
CDR3 DNA: TGTGCCAGCGGAGGACAGGGCATGAGTGAGCAGTTCTTC

J gene: TRBJ2-1
V gene: TRBV9
D gene: NA
CDR3 length: 15
clone size: NA
CDR3 protein: CASSAPTGSYNEQFF
CDR3 DNA: TGTGCCAGCAGCGCCCCGACGGGCTCCTACAATGAGCAGTTCTTC

J gene: TRBJ1-6
V gene: TRBV9
D gene: TRBD1
CDR3 length: 14
clone size: NA
CDR3 protein: CASRTGTANSPLHF
CDR3 DNA: TGTGCCAGCAGGACCGGGACAGCCAATTCACCCCTCCACTTT

J gene: TRBJ1-6
V gene: TRBV6-1
D gene: TRBD1
CDR3 length: 14
clone size: NA
CDR3 protein: CASNRGGDNSPLHF
CDR3 DNA: TGTGCCAGCAACAGGGGTGGAGATAATTCACCCCTCCACTTT

J gene: TRBJ1-1
V gene: TRBV11-3
D gene: NA
CDR3 length: 15
clone size: once
CDR3 protein: CASSLGGYRETEAFF
CDR3 DNA: TGTGCCAGCAGCTTGGGGGGATATAGGGAAACTGAAGCTTTCTTT

J gene: TRBJ2-1
V gene: TRBV29-1
D gene: TRBD2
CDR3 length: 14
clone size: NA
CDR3 protein: CSVEGLAGAREQFF
CDR3 DNA: TGCAGCGTGGAGGGACTAGCGGGAGCTAGGGAGCAGTTCTTC

J gene: TRBJ2-7
V gene: TRBV5-1
D gene: NA
CDR3 length: 15
clone size: NA
CDR3 protein: CASSLGEQGFREQYF
CDR3 DNA: TGCGCCAGCAGCTTGGGGGAACAGGGTTTCCGGGAGCAGTACTTC

J gene: TRBJ2-7
V gene: TRBV18
D gene: NA
CDR3 length: 14
clone size: NA
CDR3 protein: CASSQSGSSYEQYF
CDR3 DNA: TGTGCCAGCTCACAATCGGGAAGCTCCTACGAGCAGTACTTC

J gene: TRBJ1-2
V gene: TRBV15
D gene: NA
CDR3 length: 14
clone size: once
CDR3 protein: CATSRGGEDYGYTF
CDR3 DNA: TGTGCCACCAGCAGAGGCGGGGAGGACTATGGCTACACCTTC

J gene: TRBJ2-1
V gene: TRBV4-3
D gene: TRBD2
CDR3 length: 15
clone size: NA
CDR3 protein: CASSYNGGAGNEQFF
CDR3 DNA: TGCGCCAGCAGCTATAACGGGGGGGCCGGGAATGAGCAGTTCTTC

J gene: TRBJ2-3
V gene: TRBV5-1
D gene: NA
CDR3 length: 12
clone size: NA
CDR3 protein: CASSLLTDTQYF
CDR3 DNA: TGCGCCAGCAGCTTACTTACAGATACGCAGTATTTT

J gene: TRBJ2-1
V gene: TRBV4-1
D gene: NA
CDR3 length: 17
clone size: NA
CDR3 protein: CASSKEDGGSSYNEQFF
CDR3 DNA: TGCGCCAGCAGCAAAGAGGACGGGGGAAGCTCCTACAATGAGCAGTTCTTC

J gene: TRBJ2-7
V gene: TRBV28
D gene: NA
CDR3 length: 15
clone size: NA
CDR3 protein: CASSMMGRATRQQYF
CDR3 DNA: TGTGCCAGCAGTATGATGGGCAGGGCGACCCGCCAGCAGTACTTC

J gene: TRBJ2-7
V gene: TRBV29-1
D gene: NA
CDR3 length: 14
clone size: NA
CDR3 protein: CSVVESSSSYEQYF
CDR3 DNA: TGCAGCGTTGTTGAGAGTTCCTCATCCTACGAGCAGTACTTC

J gene: TRBJ2-5
V gene: TRBV29-1
D gene: NA
CDR3 length: 12
clone size: NA
CDR3 protein: CSVHEVQETQYF
CDR3 DNA: TGCAGCGTTCATGAGGTCCAAGAGACCCAGTACTTC

J gene: TRBJ2-7
V gene: TRBV15
D gene: NA
CDR3 length: 16
clone size: NA
CDR3 protein: CATSRDPGQGTYEQYF
CDR3 DNA: TGTGCCACCAGCAGGGACCCCGGACAAGGGACCTACGAGCAGTACTTC

J gene: TRBJ1-5
V gene: TRBV4-3
D gene: NA
CDR3 length: 15
clone size: NA
CDR3 protein: CASSQDYRGGQPQHF
CDR3 DNA: TGCGCCAGCAGCCAAGATTACCGGGGAGGTCAGCCCCAGCATTTT

J gene: TRBJ2-5
V gene: TRBV5-1
D gene: NA
CDR3 length: 13
clone size: NA
CDR3 protein: CASSSGSQETQYF
CDR3 DNA: TGCGCCAGCAGCTCGGGATCCCAAGAGACCCAGTACTTC

J gene: TRBJ2-7
V gene: TRBV19
D gene: NA
CDR3 length: 13
clone size: NA
CDR3 protein: CASSITTRYEQYF
CDR3 DNA: TGTGCCAGTAGTATCACGACTAGGTACGAGCAGTACTTC

J gene: TRBJ1-6
V gene: TRBV28
D gene: TRBD1
CDR3 length: 14
clone size: NA
CDR3 protein: CASSGTGPRSPLHF
CDR3 DNA: TGTGCCAGCAGTGGGACAGGGCCGAGGTCACCCCTCCACTTT

J gene: TRBJ1-6
V gene: TRBV7-6
D gene: NA
CDR3 length: 14
clone size: few
CDR3 protein: CASSPGQYNSPLHF
CDR3 DNA: TGTGCCAGCAGCCCCGGACAGTATAATTCACCCCTCCACTTT

J gene: TRBJ2-3
V gene: TRBV7-2
D gene: NA
CDR3 length: 13
clone size: NA
CDR3 protein: CASSLGSGDTQYF
CDR3 DNA: TGTGCCAGCAGTTTAGGATCGGGGGATACGCAGTATTTT

J gene: TRBJ2-3
V gene: TRBV27
D gene: NA
CDR3 length: 17
clone size: NA
CDR3 protein: CASRSTGWQVYTDTQYF
CDR3 DNA: TGTGCCAGCAGGTCCACAGGTTGGCAAGTGTACACAGATACGCAGTATTTT

J gene: TRBJ1-1
V gene: TRBV29-1
D gene: NA
CDR3 length: 14
clone size: NA
CDR3 protein: CSVELRGKVTEAFF
CDR3 DNA: TGCAGCGTTGAATTGCGCGGGAAGGTCACTGAAGCTTTCTTT

J gene: TRBJ2-2
V gene: TRBV4-3
D gene: NA
CDR3 length: 16
clone size: NA
CDR3 protein: CASSQVRGPNTGELFF
CDR3 DNA: TGCGCCAGCAGCCAAGTTCGGGGTCCGAACACCGGGGAGCTGTTTTTT

J gene: TRBJ2-3
V gene: TRBV19
D gene: NA
CDR3 length: 13
clone size: NA
CDR3 protein: CASSLEVPDTQYF
CDR3 DNA: TGTGCCAGTAGTCTCGAGGTTCCAGATACGCAGTATTTT

J gene: TRBJ1-1
V gene: TRBV6-6
D gene: NA
CDR3 length: 14
clone size: NA
CDR3 protein: CASSDRGRGTEAFF
CDR3 DNA: TGTGCCAGCAGTGACCGGGGGAGGGGTACTGAAGCTTTCTTT

J gene: TRBJ2-7
V gene: TRBV2
D gene: TRBD1
CDR3 length: 14
clone size: NA
CDR3 protein: CASSAGQASYEQYF
CDR3 DNA: TGTGCCAGCAGTGCGGGACAGGCATCCTACGAGCAGTACTTC

J gene: TRBJ1-1
V gene: TRBV16
D gene: NA
CDR3 length: 13
clone size: NA
CDR3 protein: CASSSDRNTEAFF
CDR3 DNA: TGTGCCAGCAGCTCGGACAGGAACACTGAAGCTTTCTTT

J gene: TRBJ2-2
V gene: TRBV28
D gene: TRBD1
CDR3 length: 16
clone size: NA
CDR3 protein: CASRRGTDANTGELFF
CDR3 DNA: TGTGCCAGCAGACGAGGGACAGACGCGAACACCGGGGAGCTGTTTTTT

J gene: TRBJ2-7
V gene: TRBV28
D gene: TRBD1
CDR3 length: 14
clone size: NA
CDR3 protein: CASSLMTGNGKQYF
CDR3 DNA: TGTGCCAGCAGTCTAATGACAGGGAATGGGAAGCAGTACTTC

J gene: TRBJ2-7
V gene: TRBV6-5
D gene: NA
CDR3 length: 13
clone size: NA
CDR3 protein: CASKREQTYEQYF
CDR3 DNA: TGTGCCAGCAAACGGGAGCAGACCTACGAGCAGTACTTC

J gene: TRBJ2-1
V gene: TRBV6-5
D gene: NA
CDR3 length: 15
clone size: NA
CDR3 protein: CASSYSTGFWDEQFF
CDR3 DNA: TGTGCCAGCAGTTACTCAACAGGCTTTTGGGATGAGCAGTTCTTC

J gene: TRBJ1-6
V gene: TRBV5-4
D gene: TRBD1
CDR3 length: 16
clone size: NA
CDR3 protein: CASSVGQGRGGSPLHF
CDR3 DNA: TGTGCCAGCAGCGTAGGACAGGGTAGGGGAGGTTCACCCCTCCACTTT

J gene: TRBJ2-7
V gene: TRBV2
D gene: NA
CDR3 length: 13
clone size: few
CDR3 protein: CASEEDFSYEQYF
CDR3 DNA: TGTGCCAGCGAAGAGGACTTTTCCTACGAGCAGTACTTC

J gene: TRBJ2-5
V gene: TRBV2
D gene: NA
CDR3 length: 13
clone size: NA
CDR3 protein: CASSELRGETQYF
CDR3 DNA: TGTGCCAGCAGTGAATTAAGGGGAGAGACCCAGTACTTC

J gene: TRBJ2-1
V gene: TRBV5-4
D gene: NA
CDR3 length: 12
clone size: NA
CDR3 protein: CASSFGEGVWFF
CDR3 DNA: TGTGCCAGCAGCTTCGGTGAAGGGGTGTGGTTCTTC

J gene: TRBJ1-2
V gene: TRBV7-2
D gene: NA
CDR3 length: 13
clone size: NA
CDR3 protein: CASSTDRRNGYTF
CDR3 DNA: TGTGCCAGCAGCACCGACAGGCGGAATGGCTACACCTTC

J gene: TRBJ1-1
V gene: TRBV5-8
D gene: NA
CDR3 length: 12
clone size: NA
CDR3 protein: CAIHSPNTEAFF
CDR3 DNA: TGTGCCATCCACAGTCCGAACACTGAAGCTTTCTTT

J gene: TRBJ1-1
V gene: TRBV7-2
D gene: NA
CDR3 length: 15
clone size: NA
CDR3 protein: CASSFFRLGNTEAFF
CDR3 DNA: TGTGCCAGCAGCTTTTTCCGACTGGGGAACACTGAAGCTTTCTTT

J gene: TRBJ1-2
V gene: TRBV7-3
D gene: TRBD1
CDR3 length: 15
clone size: NA
CDR3 protein: CASSPSGGQNYGYTF
CDR3 DNA: TGTGCCAGCAGCCCCTCCGGGGGACAGAACTATGGCTACACCTTC

J gene: TRBJ2-4
V gene: TRBV7-9
D gene: TRBD1
CDR3 length: 13
clone size: NA
CDR3 protein: CASSLKGAGIQYF
CDR3 DNA: TGTGCCAGCAGCTTGAAGGGGGCGGGCATTCAGTACTTC

J gene: TRBJ2-2
V gene: TRBV25-1
D gene: NA
CDR3 length: 13
clone size: NA
CDR3 protein: CASSAVFTGELFF
CDR3 DNA: TGTGCCAGCAGTGCTGTGTTCACCGGGGAGCTGTTTTTT

J gene: TRBJ1-2
V gene: TRBV5-1
D gene: TRBD1
CDR3 length: 14
clone size: NA
CDR3 protein: CASSLGQGADGYTF
CDR3 DNA: TGCGCCAGCAGCTTGGGACAGGGGGCAGATGGCTACACCTTC

J gene: TRBJ2-7
V gene: TRBV4-3
D gene: NA
CDR3 length: 13
clone size: once
CDR3 protein: CASSQDRAYEQYF
CDR3 DNA: TGCGCCAGCAGCCAAGACAGGGCCTACGAGCAGTACTTC

J gene: TRBJ2-5
V gene: TRBV5-1
D gene: NA
CDR3 length: 15
clone size: NA
CDR3 protein: CASSLAGGTKETQYF
CDR3 DNA: TGCGCCAGCAGCTTGGCGGGTGGGACAAAAGAGACCCAGTACTTC

J gene: TRBJ1-2
V gene: TRBV5-4
D gene: NA
CDR3 length: 14
clone size: NA
CDR3 protein: CASSASGSTGGYTF
CDR3 DNA: TGTGCCAGCAGCGCCTCAGGGTCTACCGGGGGCTACACCTTC

J gene: TRBJ1-1
V gene: TRBV10-1
D gene: NA
CDR3 length: 13
clone size: NA
CDR3 protein: CASSARLETEAFF
CDR3 DNA: TGCGCCAGCAGTGCCCGTCTGGAGACTGAAGCTTTCTTT

J gene: TRBJ1-2
V gene: TRBV6-1
D gene: TRBD1
CDR3 length: 14
clone size: NA
CDR3 protein: CASREPGQLHGYTF
CDR3 DNA: TGTGCCAGCAGGGAACCGGGACAGCTGCATGGCTACACCTTC